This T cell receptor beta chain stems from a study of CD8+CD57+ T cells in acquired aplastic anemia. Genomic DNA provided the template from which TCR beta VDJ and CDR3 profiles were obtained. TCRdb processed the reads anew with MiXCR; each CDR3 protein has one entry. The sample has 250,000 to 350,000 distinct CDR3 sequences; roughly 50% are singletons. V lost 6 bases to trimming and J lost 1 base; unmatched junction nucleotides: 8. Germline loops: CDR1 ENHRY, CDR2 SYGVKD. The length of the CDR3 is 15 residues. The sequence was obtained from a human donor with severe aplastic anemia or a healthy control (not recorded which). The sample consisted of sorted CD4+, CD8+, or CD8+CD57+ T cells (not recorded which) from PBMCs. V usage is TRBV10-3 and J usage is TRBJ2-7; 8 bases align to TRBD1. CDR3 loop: CAIRETGVGSYEQYF. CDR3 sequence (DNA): TGTGCCATCAGAGAGACAGGGGTCGGGTCCTACGAGCAGTACTTC.